Here is one TCR beta chain with its context. Its target is unknown. Germline is not matched at one junction end, which may reflect a read error. Breast cancer patients provided tissue from their axillary draining lymph nodes. Germline CDR1 and CDR2: MNHNY and SVGAGI (reference sequence). The CDR3 totals 15 residues. The sample originates from a study of breast tumors, draining lymph nodes, adjacent tissues. Study-wide results and caveats: The data were judged consistent with most tumor T cells coming from lymph node and expanding in tumor.

TCRdb used MiXCR to reprocess the multiplex PCR reads, holding one entry per CDR3 protein. The sample yields about 180,000 distinct CDR3 sequences, roughly a third seen once. This TCR was recovered from a female donor with breast cancer. Some clones in this sample may be carry-over from other donors' samples. Sequencing was done on a sample of axillary lymph node tissue. The V gene is TRBV6-6, the J gene TRBJ2-2, with D possibly being TRBD1 (6 bases). CDR3 region: CASSHSQGRIGELFF. The CDR3, as DNA: TGTGCCAGCAGTCACTCGCAGGGGAGAATCGGGGAGCTGTTTTTT.